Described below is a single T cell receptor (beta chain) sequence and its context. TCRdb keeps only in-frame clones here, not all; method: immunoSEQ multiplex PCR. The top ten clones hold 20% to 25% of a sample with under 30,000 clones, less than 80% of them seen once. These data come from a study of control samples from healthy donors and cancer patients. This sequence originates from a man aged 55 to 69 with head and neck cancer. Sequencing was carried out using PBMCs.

The CDR3 reads CASSQDGRPPDTQYF. The CDR3 DNA reads as TGCGCCAGCAGCCAAGATGGGAGACCTCCGGATACGCAGTATTTT. The chain joins TRBV4-1 to TRBJ2-3, with TRBD2 as a possible D gene (5 bases). V was pared by 0 bases and J by 6 bases, with 13 bases between. The CDR3 runs to 15 residues. Germline CDR1 MGHRA, CDR2 YSYEKL.